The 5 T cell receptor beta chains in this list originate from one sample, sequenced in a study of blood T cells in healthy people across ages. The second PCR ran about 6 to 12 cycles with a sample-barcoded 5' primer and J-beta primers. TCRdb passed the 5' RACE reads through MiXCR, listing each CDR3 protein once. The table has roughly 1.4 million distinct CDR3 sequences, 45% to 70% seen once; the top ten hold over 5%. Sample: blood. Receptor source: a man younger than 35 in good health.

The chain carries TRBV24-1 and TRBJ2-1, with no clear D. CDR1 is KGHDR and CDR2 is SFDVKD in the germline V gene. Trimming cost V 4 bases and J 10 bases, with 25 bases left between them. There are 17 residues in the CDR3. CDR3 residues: CATSDPDKAPFLREQFF. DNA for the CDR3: TGTGCCACCAGTGACCCCGACAAGGCCCCTTTTTTGCGGGAGCAGTTCTTC.

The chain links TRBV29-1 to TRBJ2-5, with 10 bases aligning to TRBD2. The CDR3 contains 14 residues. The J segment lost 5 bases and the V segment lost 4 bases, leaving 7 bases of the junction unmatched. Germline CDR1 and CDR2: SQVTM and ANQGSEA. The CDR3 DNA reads TGCAGCGTTGGGCTAGCGGGAGACCCCGAGACCCAGTACTTC. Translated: CSVGLAGDPETQYF.

The CDR3 spells CASSPRQGLSGNTIYF. The CDR3 bases are TGTGCCAGCAGTCCCCGACAGGGCCTCTCTGGAAACACCATATATTTT. The rearrangement uses TRBV12-3 or TRBV12-4 and TRBJ1-3; 7 positions agree with TRBD1. CDR3 length: 16 amino acids. With V trimmed by 5 bases and J by 0 bases, 7 bases remained unmatched.

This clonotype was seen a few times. CDR3 DNA: TGTGCCATCAGTGAGTCCATGGGGACAGGGGGCTTCGATGAGCAGTTCTTC. Translating gives CAISESMGTGGFDEQFF. This rearrangement joins TRBV10-3 to TRBJ2-1; 12 nucleotides align to TRBD1. Germline V gene sequence: CDR1 ENHRY, CDR2 SYGVKD. The CDR3 consists of 17 residues. The V segment lost 0 bases and the J segment 8 bases; nucleotides outside the gene matches: 8.

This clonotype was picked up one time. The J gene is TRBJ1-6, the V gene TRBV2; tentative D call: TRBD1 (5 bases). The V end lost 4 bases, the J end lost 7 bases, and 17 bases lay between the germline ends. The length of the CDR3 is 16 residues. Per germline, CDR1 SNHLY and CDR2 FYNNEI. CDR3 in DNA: TGTGCCAGCAGTGTTATAGGGACCGCCACGAATTCACCCCTCCACTTT. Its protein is CASSVIGTATNSPLHF.